This TCR beta chain is drawn from a study of blood T cell repertoires in COVID-19. TCRdb keeps only in-frame clones here, not all; method: immunoSEQ multiplex PCR. The sample contains approximately 190,000 clones, more than 85% of which appear only once. The ends were cut back, 3 bases at V and 4 bases at J, with 12 bases in the middle. Germline V gene sequence: CDR1 SGHAT, CDR2 FQNNGV. The CDR3 length is 14 residues. This chain uses TRBV11-2 with TRBJ1-2; maybe TRBD1 (6 bases). The specimen was PBMCs or T cells enriched from blood (not recorded which). The clonotype originates from a woman in her thirties or forties in a cohort exposed to, infected with or recovered from COVID-19 (not recorded which). CDR3 nucleotides: TGTGCCAGCAGCTTTAGCGACAGGAGCTATGGCTACACCTTC. This gives the protein CASSFSDRSYGYTF.